This TCR beta chain was observed in a study of cytomegalovirus exposure and HLA in healthy donors. Findings and limits, study-wide: Most TCR sequences were seen very rarely across donors, but some public TCRs occurred in many.

Remarks on this clone: What it binds is unknown.

V lost 3 bases to trimming and J lost 4 bases; unmatched junction nucleotides: 3. The germline CDR1 and CDR2 sequences are GTSNPN and SVGIG (reference sequence). This CDR3 comprises 14 residues. 60 Vbeta and 13 Jbeta primers were used in PCR. This table comes from immunoSEQ multiplex PCR, and its TCRdb copy is limited to in-frame clones, with some not included. This table has roughly 100,000 clones, around 77% appearing once. The source of this sequence is a woman in her fifties or sixties in good health and CMV-seropositive. The rearrangement joins TRBV30 to TRBJ2-3, with 11 bases fitting TRBD1. The sequenced material came from PBMCs. The CDR3 here is CAWSQGQGADTQYF. The CDR3 nucleotides read TGTGCCTGGAGCCAGGGACAGGGGGCAGATACGCAGTATTTT.